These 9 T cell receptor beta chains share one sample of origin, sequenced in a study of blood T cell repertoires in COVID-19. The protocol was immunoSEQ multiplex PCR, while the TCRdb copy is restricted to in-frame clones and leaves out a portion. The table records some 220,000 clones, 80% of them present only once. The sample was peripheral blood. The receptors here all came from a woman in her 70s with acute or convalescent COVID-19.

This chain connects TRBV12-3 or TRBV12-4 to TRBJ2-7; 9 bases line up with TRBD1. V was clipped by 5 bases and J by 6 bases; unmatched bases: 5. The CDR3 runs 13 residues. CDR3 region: CASSTRTGAEQYF. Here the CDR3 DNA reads TGTGCCAGCAGTACCAGGACAGGGGCCGAGCAGTACTTC.

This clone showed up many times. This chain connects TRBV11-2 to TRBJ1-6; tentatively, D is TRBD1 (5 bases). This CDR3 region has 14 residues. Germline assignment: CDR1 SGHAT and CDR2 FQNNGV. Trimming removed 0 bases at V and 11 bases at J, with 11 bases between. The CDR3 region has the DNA TGTGCCAGCAGCTTAGATCCGGGGGTGGCACCCCTCCACTTT. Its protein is CASSLDPGVAPLHF.

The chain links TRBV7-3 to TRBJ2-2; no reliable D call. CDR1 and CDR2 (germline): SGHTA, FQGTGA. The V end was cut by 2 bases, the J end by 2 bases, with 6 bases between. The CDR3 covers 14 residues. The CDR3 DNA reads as TGTGCCAGCAGCTTACTGAGAAACACCGGGGAGCTGTTTTTT. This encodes CASSLLRNTGELFF.

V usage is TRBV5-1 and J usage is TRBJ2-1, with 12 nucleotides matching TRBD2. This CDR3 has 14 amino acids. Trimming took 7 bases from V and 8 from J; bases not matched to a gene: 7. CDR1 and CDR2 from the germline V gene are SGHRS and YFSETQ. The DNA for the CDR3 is TGCGCCAGCCGGACTAGCGGGGCAAGGGATGAGCAGTTCTTC. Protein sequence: CASRTSGARDEQFF.

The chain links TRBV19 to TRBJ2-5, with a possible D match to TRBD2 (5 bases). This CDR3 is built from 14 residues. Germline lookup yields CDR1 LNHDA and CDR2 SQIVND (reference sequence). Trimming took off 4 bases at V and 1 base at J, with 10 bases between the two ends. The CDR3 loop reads CASSSPGLQETQYF. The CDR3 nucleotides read TGTGCCAGTAGTAGTCCAGGACTCCAAGAGACCCAGTACTTC.

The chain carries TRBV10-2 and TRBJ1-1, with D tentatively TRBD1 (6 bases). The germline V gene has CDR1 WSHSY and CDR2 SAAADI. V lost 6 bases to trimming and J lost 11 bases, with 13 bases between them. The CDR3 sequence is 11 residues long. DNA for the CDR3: TGCGCCAGCAGGGTGAACAGGGAGGCTTTCTTT. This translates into CASRVNREAFF.

CDR3 sequence: CASSLVYGDYGYTF. CDR3 sequence (DNA): TGTGCCAGCAGCTTAGTTTACGGGGACTATGGCTACACCTTC. This chain connects TRBV11-2 to TRBJ1-2; D gene ambiguous. V lost 1 base to trimming and J lost 3 bases, with 9 bases between them. The CDR3 sequence is 14 residues long. The germline CDR1 and CDR2 sequences are SGHAT and FQNNGV.

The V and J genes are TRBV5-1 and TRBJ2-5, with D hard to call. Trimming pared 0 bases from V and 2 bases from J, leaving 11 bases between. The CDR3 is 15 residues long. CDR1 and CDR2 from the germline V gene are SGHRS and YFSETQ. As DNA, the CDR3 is TGCGCCAGCAGCTTGGGAAGCCGAGGACAAGAGACCCAGTACTTC. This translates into CASSLGSRGQETQYF.

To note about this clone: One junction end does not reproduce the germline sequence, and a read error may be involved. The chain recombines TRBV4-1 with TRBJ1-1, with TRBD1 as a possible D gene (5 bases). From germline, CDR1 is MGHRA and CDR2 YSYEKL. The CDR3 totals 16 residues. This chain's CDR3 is CASSQEYSAGRGVASF. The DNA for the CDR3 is TGCGCCAGCAGCCAAGAATACTCAGCGGGTAGGGGTGTAGCTTCCTTT.